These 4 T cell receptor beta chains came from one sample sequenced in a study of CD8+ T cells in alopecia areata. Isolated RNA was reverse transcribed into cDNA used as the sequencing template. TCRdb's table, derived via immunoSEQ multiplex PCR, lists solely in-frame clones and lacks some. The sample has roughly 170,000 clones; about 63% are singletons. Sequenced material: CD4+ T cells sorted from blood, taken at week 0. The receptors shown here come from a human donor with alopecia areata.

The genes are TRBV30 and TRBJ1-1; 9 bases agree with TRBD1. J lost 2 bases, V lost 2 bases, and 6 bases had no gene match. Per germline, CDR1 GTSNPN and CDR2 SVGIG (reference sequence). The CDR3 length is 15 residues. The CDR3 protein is CAWSYGDRVNTEAFF. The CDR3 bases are TGTGCCTGGAGTTACGGGGACAGGGTAAACACTGAAGCTTTCTTT. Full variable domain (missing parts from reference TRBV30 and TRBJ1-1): SQTIHQWPATLVQPVGSPLSLECTVEGTSNPNLYWYRQAAGRGLQLLFYSVGIGQISSEVPQNLSASRPQDRQFILSSKKLLLSDSGFYLCAWSYGDRVNTEAFFGQGTRLTVV.

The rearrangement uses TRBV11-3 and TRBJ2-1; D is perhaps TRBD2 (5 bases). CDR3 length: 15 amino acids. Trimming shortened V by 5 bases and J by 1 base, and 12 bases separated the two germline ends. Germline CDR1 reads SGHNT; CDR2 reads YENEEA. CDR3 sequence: CASSLQRRSYNEQFF. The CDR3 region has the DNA TGTGCCAGCAGCCTGCAGAGGAGGTCCTACAATGAGCAGTTCTTC.

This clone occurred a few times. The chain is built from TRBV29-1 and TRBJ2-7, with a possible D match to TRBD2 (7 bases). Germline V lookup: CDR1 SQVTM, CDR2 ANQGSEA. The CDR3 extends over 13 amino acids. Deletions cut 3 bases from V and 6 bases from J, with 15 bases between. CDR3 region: CSVEAGALREQYF. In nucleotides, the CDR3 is TGCAGCGTTGAGGCGGGGGCTCTGCGCGAGCAGTACTTC.

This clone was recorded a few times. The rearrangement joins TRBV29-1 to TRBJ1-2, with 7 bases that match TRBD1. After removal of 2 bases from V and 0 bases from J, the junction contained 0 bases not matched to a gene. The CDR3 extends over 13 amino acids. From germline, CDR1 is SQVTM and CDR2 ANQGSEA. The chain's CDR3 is CSVEQGANYGYTF. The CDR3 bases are TGCAGCGTTGAACAGGGGGCTAACTATGGCTACACCTTC.